Listed below are T cell receptor beta chains from one sample, sequenced in a study of CD8 T cells in Susac syndrome. TCRdb used MiXCR to reprocess the immunoSEQ multiplex PCR reads, holding one entry per CDR3 protein. In the table there are roughly 75,000 distinct CDR3 sequences, around 93% of which are singletons. The sequencing sample was made of CD4+ T cells from PBMCs. The receptors derive from a human donor with Susac syndrome. Each CDR3 is given with its conserved first and last residue. Fields, in order: V gene, clone size, D gene, J gene, CDR3 protein, CDR3 DNA. D genes are given only for firm matches. Where a row states a size, it is once, few, many or the class of an expanded clone; other rows omit it.

V: TRBV6-5
size: -
D: TRBD1
J: TRBJ1-1
CDR3: CASSQDRGANTEAFF
DNA: TGTGCCAGCAGTCAAGACAGGGGCGCAAACACTGAAGCTTTCTTT

V: TRBV18
size: -
D: -
J: TRBJ1-3
CDR3: CASSPFGTGNTIYF
DNA: TGTGCCAGCTCACCATTTGGGACTGGAAACACCATATATTTT

V: TRBV4-1
size: -
D: TRBD1
J: TRBJ2-2
CDR3: CASSHRDRGNTGELFF
DNA: TGCGCCAGCAGCCACCGGGACAGGGGTAACACCGGGGAGCTGTTTTTT

V: TRBV11-1
size: -
D: -
J: TRBJ2-1
CDR3: CASSSRVANEQFF
DNA: TGTGCCAGCAGCTCGCGGGTCGCTAATGAGCAGTTCTTC

V: TRBV9
size: -
D: -
J: TRBJ2-7
CDR3: CASSVRDGPYEQYF
DNA: TGTGCCAGCAGCGTCCGGGACGGCCCCTACGAGCAGTACTTC

V: TRBV6-5
size: once
D: TRBD1
J: TRBJ1-1
CDR3: CASSYTGGRNTEAFF
DNA: TGTGCCAGCAGTTACACAGGGGGTAGGAACACTGAAGCTTTCTTT

V: TRBV9
size: once
D: -
J: TRBJ1-2
CDR3: CASRGAGKNYGYTF
DNA: TGTGCCAGCAGGGGAGCCGGGAAAAACTATGGCTACACCTTC

V: TRBV4-1
size: -
D: -
J: TRBJ1-2
CDR3: CASSQVPRNLYGYTF
DNA: TGCGCCAGCAGCCAAGTTCCCAGAAACCTCTATGGCTACACCTTC

V: TRBV3-1
size: -
D: -
J: TRBJ2-3
CDR3: CASSPGWDTQYF
DNA: TGTGCCAGCAGCCCAGGGTGGGATACGCAGTATTTT

V: TRBV11-2
size: -
D: TRBD2
J: TRBJ2-7
CDR3: CASSSLRGTTETYEQYF
DNA: TGTGCCAGCAGCTCTCTTCGGGGGACTACAGAAACCTACGAGCAGTACTTC

V: TRBV4-2
size: -
D: -
J: TRBJ2-3
CDR3: CASSQEGQGPDTQYF
DNA: TGTGCCAGCAGCCAAGAAGGGCAGGGGCCCGATACGCAGTATTTT

V: TRBV5-1
size: once
D: TRBD1
J: TRBJ2-7
CDR3: CASSWTGYEQYF
DNA: TGCGCCAGCAGCTGGACAGGGTACGAGCAGTACTTC

V: TRBV5-1
size: -
D: -
J: TRBJ2-3
CDR3: CASRTTDTQYF
DNA: TGCGCCAGCAGGACCACAGATACGCAGTATTTT

V: TRBV5-6
size: -
D: -
J: TRBJ2-5
CDR3: CASSWGTGVQETQYF
DNA: TGTGCCAGCAGCTGGGGAACTGGGGTTCAAGAGACCCAGTACTTC

V: TRBV30
size: once
D: -
J: TRBJ1-5
CDR3: CAWTGQGNQPQHF
DNA: TGTGCCTGGACGGGGCAGGGCAATCAGCCCCAGCATTTT

V: TRBV19
size: -
D: -
J: TRBJ1-2
CDR3: CASSPRAPDGYTF
DNA: TGTGCCAGTAGCCCCCGGGCCCCGGACGGCTACACCTTC

V: TRBV28
size: -
D: -
J: TRBJ2-5
CDR3: CASQGWGQERETQYF
DNA: TGTGCATCTCAGGGATGGGGGCAGGAGCGAGAGACCCAGTACTTC

V: TRBV28
size: few
D: TRBD1
J: TRBJ2-6
CDR3: CASSYQQGSGANVLTF
DNA: TGTGCCAGCAGTTATCAACAGGGGTCCGGGGCCAACGTCCTGACTTTC

V: TRBV2
size: -
D: -
J: TRBJ1-2
CDR3: CASSVRTSAPGYTF
DNA: TGTGCCAGCAGTGTACGGACGTCTGCCCCTGGCTACACCTTC

V: TRBV29-1
size: -
D: -
J: TRBJ1-2
CDR3: CSVLSGFGYTF
DNA: TGCAGCGTTTTGTCCGGGTTTGGCTACACCTTC

V: TRBV7-9
size: -
D: TRBD1
J: TRBJ1-2
CDR3: CASSDAGQGAIGYTF
DNA: TGTGCCAGCAGCGATGCCGGACAGGGAGCTATCGGCTACACCTTC

V: TRBV7-2
size: -
D: TRBD1
J: TRBJ1-1
CDR3: CASSRAGQVNTEAFF
DNA: TGTGCCAGCAGCCGAGCGGGACAGGTGAACACTGAAGCTTTCTTT